What follows are 10 T cell receptor beta chains derived from one specimen sequenced in a study of shared clonotypes between healthy human individuals. Sequencing used immunoSEQ multiplex PCR; TCRdb keeps in-frame clones, though not all of them. The sample holds over a million clones, around 78% seen once. The sequenced sample was memory CD4+ T cells from PBMCs. As for subset: CD45RA-negative fraction. These receptors were obtained from a man aged 18 to 29 in good health. Some clones in this sample may be carry-over from other donors' samples.

This clone was detected a few times. The rearrangement links TRBV28 to TRBJ1-5; D may be TRBD1 (6 bases). Germline assignment: CDR1 MDHEN and CDR2 SYDVKM. V lost 6 bases, J lost 4 bases, and 13 bases lay in between. The CDR3 length is 14 residues. For the CDR3, the DNA is TGTGCCAGCAGACCGACAGGACCTAATCAGCCCCAGCATTTT. Translated: CASRPTGPNQPQHF.

The CDR3 spells CASRPDAFSGNTIYF. CDR3 bases: TGTGCCAGCAGGCCCGACGCCTTCTCTGGAAACACCATATATTTT. The rearrangement links TRBV6-4 to TRBJ1-3, with D hard to call. The CDR3 runs 15 residues. Trimming shortened V by 6 bases and J by 0 bases, and 12 bases separated the two germline ends. Germline loops: CDR1 MRHNA, CDR2 SNTAGT.

J is TRBJ2-2 and V is TRBV6-1; D gene uncertain. From germline, CDR1 is MNHNS and CDR2 SASEGT. The CDR3 is 13 amino acids. V lost 10 bases and J lost 4, with 13 bases in between. The DNA for the CDR3 is TGTGCCACCCTTCGCCCGGGCACCGGGGAGCTGTTTTTT. Amino acids: CATLRPGTGELFF.

This clone was detected ten times or more. This rearrangement joins TRBV11-2 to TRBJ2-1; D not resolved. The CDR3 spans 12 residues. The germline V and J ends were trimmed by 5 bases and 12 bases, with 14 bases remaining between them. The germline V gene encodes CDR1 SGHAT and CDR2 FQNNGV. CDR3 sequence: CASSLYDGGQFF. The CDR3 DNA follows: TGTGCCAGCAGCCTATATGATGGCGGGCAGTTCTTC.

V and J are TRBV28 and TRBJ1-5, with 7 bases that match TRBD1. V dropped 3 bases and J dropped 3; count of bases not matched to a gene: 5. Germline values: CDR1 MDHEN, CDR2 SYDVKM. The CDR3 is 15 amino acids. The CDR3 loop reads CASSFGRGYNQPQHF. The CDR3 nucleotides read TGTGCCAGCAGTTTCGGCAGGGGGTACAATCAGCCCCAGCATTTT.

This sequence joins TRBV5-1 and TRBJ1-5, with 7 bases that match TRBD1. CDR3 length: 15 residues. Germline lookup yields CDR1 SGHRS and CDR2 YFSETQ. The V segment lost 4 bases and the J segment 2 bases; nucleotides outside the gene matches: 6. The CDR3 nucleotides read TGCGCCAGCAGCCCGACAGGGATCGGCAATCAGCCCCAGCATTTT. Translated, it gives CASSPTGIGNQPQHF.

The chain recombines TRBV28 with TRBJ1-5; D is ambiguous. V was shortened by 6 bases and J by 5 bases, with 17 bases between the two germline ends. This CDR3 comprises 15 residues. Per germline, CDR1 MDHEN and CDR2 SYDVKM. The DNA of the CDR3 is TGTGCCAGCAGCTCCCATGACACAGACTATCAGCCCCAGCATTTT. Translating gives CASSSHDTDYQPQHF.

The genes are TRBV30 and TRBJ1-5, with TRBD1 matching over 7 bases. This CDR3 comprises 16 residues. The trim removed 2 bases at V and 4 bases at J, leaving 11 bases unmatched. CDR1 and CDR2 (germline): GTSNPN, SVGIG (reference sequence). The CDR3 reads CAWSRGQLTLNQPQHF. In DNA form, the CDR3 reads TGTGCCTGGAGTAGGGGACAGTTAACTTTGAATCAGCCCCAGCATTTT.

CDR3 in amino acids: CASSPRVASGSRGSSYEQYF. CDR3 bases: TGTGCCAGCTCACCGAGGGTGGCTAGCGGGAGTAGGGGGTCTTCCTACGAGCAGTACTTC. The chain combines TRBV18 with TRBJ2-7, with TRBD2 identical over 10 bases. CDR1 and CDR2 (germline): KGHSH, LQKENI. The J segment lost 1 base and the V segment lost 3 bases, leaving 18 bases of the junction unmatched. This CDR3 is built from 20 residues.

The V and J genes are TRBV27 and TRBJ1-1; TRBD1 matches at 7 bases. The V segment lost 5 bases and the J segment 0 bases; nucleotides outside the gene matches: 12. Germline CDR1 and CDR2: MNHEY and SMNVEV (reference sequence). This CDR3 is built from 17 residues. This CDR3 is CASSPAYRGFMNTEAFF. The CDR3 bases are TGTGCCAGCAGTCCCGCGTACAGGGGTTTCATGAACACTGAAGCTTTCTTT.